This TCR beta chain comes out of a study of human T cells and chemical hapten exposure. The study, taken as a whole, reports: Significantly more large CDR3 similarity clusters were formed by expanded TCRs than by controls.

There are 15 residues in the CDR3. V gave up 2 bases and J gave up 3 bases; unmatched junction bases: 9. Germline CDR1 and CDR2: DFQATT and SNEGSKA (reference sequence). This clonotype has a count of ten or more. Its antigen is undetermined. TCRdb itself ran the RACE reads through MiXCR, one entry per CDR3 protein. The sample gives over 35,000 distinct CDR3 sequences, under 5% of which show up once; roughly 24% is in the top ten. Described time point: patch test 1, 2 weeks after DPC sensitization. Treatment described: therapeutic diphenylcyclopropenone sensitization with weekly scalp DPC. Unfractionated whole blood was the source from which total RNA was extracted.

The receptor's source is a man over 45 with alopecia areata. Some clones in this sample may be carry-over from other donors' samples. The rearrangement links TRBV20-1 to TRBJ2-5, with 7 bases lining up with TRBD1. The sample consisted of whole blood, taken in connection with sensitization to the hapten diphenylcyclopropenone (DPC). CDR3 sequence (DNA): TGCAGTGCTAGAAGAGGGGCAGGGGGAGAAGAGACCCAGTACTTC. This sequence encodes CSARRGAGGEETQYF.